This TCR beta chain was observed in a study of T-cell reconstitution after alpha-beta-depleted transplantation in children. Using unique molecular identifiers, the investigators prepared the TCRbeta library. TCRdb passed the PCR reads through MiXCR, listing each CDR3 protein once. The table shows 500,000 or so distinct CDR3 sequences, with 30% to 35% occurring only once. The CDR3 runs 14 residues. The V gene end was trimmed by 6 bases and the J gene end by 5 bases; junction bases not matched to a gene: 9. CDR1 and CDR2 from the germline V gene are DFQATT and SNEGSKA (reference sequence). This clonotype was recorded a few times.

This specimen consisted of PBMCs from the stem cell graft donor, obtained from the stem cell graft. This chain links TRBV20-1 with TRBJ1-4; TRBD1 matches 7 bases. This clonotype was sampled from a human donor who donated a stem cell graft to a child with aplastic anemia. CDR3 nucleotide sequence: TGCAGTGCGAAGAGGACAGGACCAAATGAAAAACTGTTTTTT. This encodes CSAKRTGPNEKLFF.